This record covers a single TCR beta chain. Its cognate antigen has yet to be identified. No qualities accompany the bases; no much larger clone lies one base away. Sequences SGDLS (CDR1) and YYNGEE (CDR2) are obtained from the germline V gene. Its CDR3 holds 15 amino acids, cysteine through phenylalanine. The retained sequence is limited to the CDR3, 45 bases, with the frame set at the first base. Trimming removed 4 bases from V and 6 bases from J; the gene matches leave 10 bases unexplained. This sample is part of a study of blood T cell repertoires in COVID-19 (dated by TCRdb to about 2020). With regard to the full study: For ImmuneRACE Cohort 3, a participant was defined as recovered based on two consecutive negative NP/OP PCR tests, clearance by a healthcare professional, or resolution of symptoms. Samples covering the acute and convalescent phases of COVID-19 were provided by collaborators in the United States, Italy and Spain. The prospective study material was composed of cDNA or gDNA derived from T cells, B-cell-depleted T cells, or PBMCs. The dataset comprised deeply sampled blood TCRbeta repertoires from subjects exposed to, actively infected with, or recovered from COVID-19. A freely available public database, intended as a resource for researchers studying the immune response to SARS-CoV-2, is where the repertoires were released. The samples were drawn from two sources: the first 160 participants of the ongoing ImmuneRACE study, and 1,000 to 1,500 subjects contributed by 6 global collaborators. Nearly every sample came with metadata listing a de-identified subject ID, COVID-19 status, age in years and sex. Where available, HLA class I and class II types were obtained from metadata supplied by the sample provider rather than from assay-based typing.

Overall study outcomes, separate from this receptor: The amount of clinical and demographic metadata varied by source and participant and was provided uncurated.

Participants in the prospective study were enrolled through a virtual design, were aged roughly 18 to 100 years, and lived in some 24 United States geographic areas. In the prospective study, participants were assigned to cohorts based on the clinical history participants reported in a screening survey and a study questionnaire. In the prospective study, mobile phlebotomists collected whole blood, serum and a nasopharyngeal or oropharyngeal swab from each participant. Over a roughly two-month period, participants in the prospective study had the option of providing additional blood draws and questionnaires. Blood samples from the prospective study were shipped frozen or at room temperature prior to DNA extraction. The immunoSEQ Assay, a bias-controlled multiplex PCR, was used to amplify TCRbeta CDR3 regions from genomic DNA. Per the original workflow: The number of nucleated cells in each sample was estimated from the amplification of reference gene primers within the assay. To quantify the absolute abundance of each unique TCRbeta CDR3 rearrangement, sequence reads were collapsed and filtered. For each sample, productive Simpson clonality was calculated as the square root of Simpson's diversity index over productive rearrangements. TCRdb took over this immuneACCESS table, retaining in-frame rearrangements with V and J assigned. Such tables are incomplete; in checked studies, under half of the missing clones stem from an unresolved V gene, and the remainder is unexplained. The V and J calls and the clone size are those of that table, but D and trimming were determined from the DNA. The sample table lists 200,000 to 250,000 clones, 80% to 90% of them with a count of one. In total, the top ten clones hold 7.2% of the sample.

This receptor chain uses TRBV9 and TRBJ1-3; TRBD1 aligns with 7 central bases. The source is a man aged 30-40 years in a cohort exposed to, infected with or recovered from COVID-19 (not recorded which). The material sequenced was PBMCs or T cells enriched from blood (not recorded which). The CDR3 loop reads CASSHQGEVENTIYF. The nucleotide sequence reads TGTGCCAGCAGCCACCAGGGGGAAGTCGAAAACACCATATATTTT.